This T cell receptor beta chain is drawn from a study of T-cell memory formation after mild COVID-19. Study-wide results and limits: Clones shrinking between day 15 and 85 showed a balanced CD4/CD8 split, and those that grew later tilted toward CD4+.

Unmatched junction bases numbered 9, after V lost 3 bases and J lost 0 bases. This CDR3 comprises 17 residues. CDR1 LGHNA and CDR2 YNFKEQ come from the germline V gene. Using its own MiXCR run on the 5' RACE reads, TCRdb lists one record per CDR3 protein. The sample has 90,000 to 120,000 distinct CDR3 sequences, over 13% seen once. As to this clonotype: Its antigen is unknown.

J is TRBJ1-1 and V is TRBV4-2; TRBD1 agrees at 8 bases. This sequence was found in a man aged 18 to 35 who had mild COVID-19 (a few samples of this study predate the infection). Cell type and time point are not known. The sample comprised PBMCs or a T cell subset sorted from them (not recorded which). In nucleotides, the CDR3 is TGTGCCAGCAGCCAGACCGACAGGGGCAAGGTGAACACTGAAGCTTTCTTT. Translating gives CASSQTDRGKVNTEAFF.